The sequence of this T cell receptor beta chain was determined in a study of shared clonotypes between healthy human individuals. Replicate PCRs from sorted subsets contained around 190 ng DNA, which is 29,000 or so T cell genomes. Clones were sequenced by immunoSEQ multiplex PCR, and TCRdb holds only the in-frame ones, with some missing. The sample carries 2,100,000 or so clones, nearly 97% recorded once. The CDR3 has 11 residues. The germline V gene has CDR1 MNHNY and CDR2 SVGAGI (reference sequence). The germline V and J ends were trimmed by 6 bases and 5 bases, with 8 bases remaining between them.

The receptor's source is a man between 18 and 29 years old in good health. The rearrangement joins TRBV6-6 to TRBJ2-7; D gene unclear. The sequenced material came from naive CD4+ T cells sorted from blood. Subset defined: CD45RA+ positively selected. DNA for the CDR3: TGTGCCAGCAGACTCGTGGACGAGCAGTACTTC. Residues: CASRLVDEQYF.